The rows below give T cell receptor beta chains drawn from one sample of a study of blood T cells in healthy people across ages. TCRdb reprocessed the 5' RACE reads via MiXCR and lists one record per CDR3 protein. Among hundreds of thousands of distinct CDR3 sequences, 20% to 25% were seen once, and the ten largest hold roughly 3.6%. The sequenced sample consisted of blood. The origin of the receptors is a man aged 65-85 years in good health. Both conserved end residues are part of each CDR3. A D gene is named only where the DNA matches it firmly. Clone size appears in some rows only: once, few, many, or a class for an expanded clone.

v_gene	j_gene	d_gene	abundance	CDR3aa	CDR3nt
TRBV4-3	TRBJ2-1	TRBD2	few	CASSQDLPRLAGGDNEQFF	TGCGCCAGCAGCCAAGATTTGCCCCGACTAGCGGGAGGGGACAATGAGCAGTTCTTC
TRBV10-3	TRBJ2-3	TRBD2	many	CAILAGGYTDTQYF	TGTGCCATCCTAGCGGGAGGTTACACAGATACGCAGTATTTT
TRBV20-1	TRBJ1-1	.	.	CSARDPRTGNTEAFF	TGCAGTGCTAGAGATCCTAGGACCGGGAACACTGAAGCTTTCTTT
TRBV4-3	TRBJ2-4	.	few	CASSQETALGAKNIQYF	TGCGCCAGCAGCCAAGAAACAGCCCTAGGAGCCAAAAACATTCAGTACTTC
TRBV5-5	TRBJ2-1	.	.	CASSGLLSGSYNEQFF	TGTGCCAGCAGCGGGCTACTCAGCGGGTCCTACAATGAGCAGTTCTTC
TRBV20-1	TRBJ2-7	TRBD1	.	CSAKPGQGALEYF	TGCAGTGCCAAACCGGGACAGGGGGCTTTGGAGTACTTC
TRBV7-2	TRBJ1-3	.	.	CASSFRVSSGNTIYF	TGTGCCAGCAGCTTCAGGGTGAGCTCTGGAAACACCATATATTTT
TRBV5-1	TRBJ2-4	TRBD1	.	CASSVTGDKNIQYF	TGCGCCAGCAGCGTTACAGGGGACAAAAACATTCAGTACTTC
TRBV14	TRBJ1-4	TRBD1	many	CASSRDRREKLFF	TGTGCCAGCAGCCGGGACAGGAGGGAAAAACTGTTTTTT
TRBV10-3	TRBJ1-2	TRBD1	few	CAISTGTGNGYTF	TGTGCCATCAGTACCGGGACAGGGAATGGCTACACCTTC
TRBV10-3	TRBJ2-1	.	few	CAISESGGSSYNEQFF	TGTGCCATCAGTGAGTCTGGGGGGAGCTCCTACAATGAGCAGTTCTTC
TRBV5-6	TRBJ1-3	.	few	CASSFGPGASGNTIYF	TGTGCCAGCAGCTTTGGCCCAGGGGCATCTGGAAACACCATATATTTT
TRBV2	TRBJ2-7	.	few	CASSSIGQTYEQYF	TGTGCCAGCAGTAGCATTGGGCAGACCTACGAGCAGTACTTC
TRBV7-2	TRBJ2-7	.	once	CVSSRKGVTVASYEQYF	TGTGTCAGCAGCCGCAAAGGTGTCACAGTAGCTTCCTACGAGCAGTACTTC
TRBV12-5	TRBJ2-7	.	few	CASGLGGRYEQYF	TGCGCTAGTGGTTTGGGGGGACGCTACGAGCAGTACTTC
TRBV19	TRBJ2-7	TRBD2	.	CASSLLAGADEQYF	TGTGCCAGTAGCCTTCTAGCGGGAGCTGACGAGCAGTACTTC
TRBV6-4	TRBJ2-2	.	few	CASSASNTGELFF	TGTGCCAGCAGTGCCTCGAACACCGGGGAGCTGTTTTTT
TRBV6-2/TRBV6-3	TRBJ2-7	.	many	CATGTSYEQYF	TGTGCCACCGGGACGTCCTACGAGCAGTACTTC
TRBV20-1	TRBJ2-4	.	.	CSAIGQIAKNIQYF	TGCAGTGCCATCGGACAGATAGCCAAAAACATTCAGTACTTC
TRBV5-1	TRBJ2-1	TRBD1	few	CASNRAGGPEQFF	TGCGCCAGCAATCGGGCAGGGGGCCCTGAGCAGTTCTTC
TRBV25-1	TRBJ1-6	TRBD1	.	CASSPRNVQDRGHSPLHF	TGTGCCAGCAGTCCCCGTAATGTACAAGACAGGGGACATTCACCCCTCCACTTT
TRBV7-2	TRBJ1-4	.	few	CASSSDTGTPKLFF	TGTGCCAGCAGCTCCGATACGGGGACCCCAAAACTGTTTTTT
TRBV6-6	TRBJ2-5	TRBD2	.	CASSYTSGDQETQYF	TGTGCCAGCAGTTATACTAGCGGAGACCAAGAGACCCAGTACTTC
TRBV7-2	TRBJ2-5	TRBD1	.	CASSSDRGRTQYF	TGTGCCAGCAGCTCGGACAGGGGGCGGACCCAGTACTTC
TRBV6-2/TRBV6-3	TRBJ1-2	.	.	CASSRGPAVYGYTF	TGTGCCAGCAGCAGAGGACCAGCGGTCTATGGCTACACCTTC
TRBV27	TRBJ2-3	.	.	CASSFRGWGTDTQYF	TGTGCCAGCAGTTTCAGGGGATGGGGCACAGATACGCAGTATTTT
TRBV10-3	TRBJ2-7	TRBD1	few	CATRTGTGEAYEQYF	TGTGCCACACGAACCGGGACAGGGGAAGCCTACGAGCAGTACTTC
TRBV10-3	TRBJ1-1	.	.	CAISEGSPEAFF	TGTGCCATCAGTGAGGGGTCCCCTGAAGCTTTCTTT
TRBV2	TRBJ2-7	.	few	CASKEGYEQYF	TGTGCCTCTAAGGAGGGTTACGAGCAGTACTTC
TRBV9	TRBJ2-6	TRBD1	.	CASSLGTGLLTF	TGTGCCAGCAGCCTAGGGACAGGGCTCCTGACTTTC
TRBV4-3	TRBJ2-5	.	.	CASSQDAARGETQYF	TGCGCCAGCAGCCAAGATGCGGCCCGGGGGGAGACCCAGTACTTC
TRBV19	TRBJ1-5	.	.	CASRSDGGGNQPQHF	TGTGCCAGTAGATCCGACGGAGGGGGGAATCAGCCCCAGCATTTT
TRBV11-2	TRBJ2-1	TRBD2	.	CASSLGASGTSGSDYNEQFF	TGTGCCAGCAGCTTAGGGGCTTCCGGGACTAGCGGGAGTGACTACAATGAGCAGTTCTTC
TRBV11-1	TRBJ2-2	TRBD2	.	CASSWGLAGTGELFF	TGTGCCAGCAGCTGGGGACTAGCGGGGACCGGGGAGCTGTTTTTT
TRBV7-2	TRBJ2-1	TRBD2	.	CASSFELADPKRGEQFF	TGTGCCAGCAGTTTTGAGCTAGCGGACCCAAAGCGGGGTGAGCAGTTCTTC
TRBV20-1	TRBJ2-3	.	.	CSAPKGREDTQYF	TGCAGTGCCCCAAAGGGCAGGGAAGATACGCAGTATTTT
TRBV7-3	TRBJ2-1	.	.	CASSLTGVGSRNEQFF	TGTGCCAGCAGCTTAACGGGGGTGGGTAGTCGGAATGAGCAGTTCTTC